This T cell receptor beta chain was identified in a study of blood T cell repertoires in COVID-19. Study-level background: Acute and convalescent COVID-19 specimens originated in the United States, Italy and Spain.

Those who participated ranged in age from 18 to 89 years and resided in about two dozen US areas. Original processing methods: The assay estimated nucleated cells by amplifying reference gene primers. Method: immunoSEQ multiplex PCR; TCRdb's copy keeps in-frame clones and lacks some. V and J calls and clone size follow that table, whereas D and trimming were derived from the DNA. The top ten hold roughly 4% of the sample, which has about 240,000 clones, 80% to 90% seen once. This TCR derives from a woman under 40 who had recovered from COVID-19. The sample was PBMCs or T cells enriched from blood (not recorded which).

Here the CDR3 reads CASSLDRSTDTQYF. CDR3 nucleotide sequence: TGTGCCAGCAGCCTTGACAGGAGCACAGATACGCAGTATTTT. The rearrangement links TRBV6-5 to TRBJ2-3, with D tentatively TRBD1 (6 bases). The CDR3 sequence is 14 residues long. The V gene lost 6 bases and the J gene lost 0 bases, with 10 bases spanning the gap. Germline V gene data show CDR1 as MNHEY and CDR2 as SVGAGI.